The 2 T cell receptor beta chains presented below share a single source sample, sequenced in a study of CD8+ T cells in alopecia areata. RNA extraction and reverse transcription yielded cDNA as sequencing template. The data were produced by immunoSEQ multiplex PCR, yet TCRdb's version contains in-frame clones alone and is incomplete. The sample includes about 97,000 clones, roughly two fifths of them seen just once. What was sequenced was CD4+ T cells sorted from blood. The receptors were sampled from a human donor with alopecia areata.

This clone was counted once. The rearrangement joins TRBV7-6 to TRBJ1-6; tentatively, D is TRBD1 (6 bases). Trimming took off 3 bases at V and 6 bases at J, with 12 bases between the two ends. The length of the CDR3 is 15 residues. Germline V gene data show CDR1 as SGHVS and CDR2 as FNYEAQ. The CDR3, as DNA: TGTGCCAGCAGCTTTGGAACAGGGCTTAATTCACCCCTCCACTTT. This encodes CASSFGTGLNSPLHF.

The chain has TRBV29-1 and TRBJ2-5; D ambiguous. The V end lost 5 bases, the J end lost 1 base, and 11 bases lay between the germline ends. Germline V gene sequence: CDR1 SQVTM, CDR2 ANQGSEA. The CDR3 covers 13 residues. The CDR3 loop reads CSVKWASQETQYF. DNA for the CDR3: TGCAGCGTTAAGTGGGCTAGCCAAGAGACCCAGTACTTC.